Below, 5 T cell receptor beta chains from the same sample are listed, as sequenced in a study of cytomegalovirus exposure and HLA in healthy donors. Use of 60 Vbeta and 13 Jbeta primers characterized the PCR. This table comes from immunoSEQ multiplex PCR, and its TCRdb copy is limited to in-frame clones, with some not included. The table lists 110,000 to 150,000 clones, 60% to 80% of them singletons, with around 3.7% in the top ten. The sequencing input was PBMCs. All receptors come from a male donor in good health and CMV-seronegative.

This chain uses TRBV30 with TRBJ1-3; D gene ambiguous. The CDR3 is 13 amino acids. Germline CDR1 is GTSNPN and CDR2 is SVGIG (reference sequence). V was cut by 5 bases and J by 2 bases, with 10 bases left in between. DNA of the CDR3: TGTGCCTGGGATCGGGGAACTGGAAACACCATATATTTT. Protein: CAWDRGTGNTIYF. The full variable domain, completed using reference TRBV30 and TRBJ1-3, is SQTIHQWPATLVQPVGSPLSLECTVEGTSNPNLYWYRQAAGRGLQLLFYSVGIGQISSEVPQNLSASRPQDRQFILSSKKLLLSDSGFYLCAWDRGTGNTIYFGEGSWLTVV.

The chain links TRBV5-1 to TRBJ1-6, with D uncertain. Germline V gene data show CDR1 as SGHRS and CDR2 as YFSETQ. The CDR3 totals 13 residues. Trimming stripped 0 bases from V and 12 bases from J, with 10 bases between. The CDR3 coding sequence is TGCGCCAGCAGCTTGGAGGCGGGGAGACCCCTCCACTTT. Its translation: CASSLEAGRPLHF.

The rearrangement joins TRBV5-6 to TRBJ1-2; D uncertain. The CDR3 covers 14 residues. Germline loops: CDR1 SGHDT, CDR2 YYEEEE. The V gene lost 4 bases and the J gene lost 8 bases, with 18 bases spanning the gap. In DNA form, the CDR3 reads TGTGCCAGCAGCGGGAGCCCGGGAGTAGTAGGCTACACCTTC. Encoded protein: CASSGSPGVVGYTF.

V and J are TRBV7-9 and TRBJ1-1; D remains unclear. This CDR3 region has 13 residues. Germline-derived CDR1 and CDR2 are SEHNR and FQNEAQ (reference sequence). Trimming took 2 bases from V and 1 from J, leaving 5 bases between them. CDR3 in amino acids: CASSLSGNTEAFF. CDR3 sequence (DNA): TGTGCCAGCAGCTTAAGCGGGAACACTGAAGCTTTCTTT.

CDR3 sequence (DNA): TGCGCCAGCAGCTTCAGACAGCAGAGCACAGATACGCAGTATTTT. It is translated as CASSFRQQSTDTQYF. The chain carries TRBV5-1 and TRBJ2-3; possible D gene TRBD1, 5 bases. Germline CDR1 reads SGHRS; CDR2 reads YFSETQ. Trimming left V 2 bases short and J 0 bases short, with 10 bases between. This CDR3 comprises 15 residues.